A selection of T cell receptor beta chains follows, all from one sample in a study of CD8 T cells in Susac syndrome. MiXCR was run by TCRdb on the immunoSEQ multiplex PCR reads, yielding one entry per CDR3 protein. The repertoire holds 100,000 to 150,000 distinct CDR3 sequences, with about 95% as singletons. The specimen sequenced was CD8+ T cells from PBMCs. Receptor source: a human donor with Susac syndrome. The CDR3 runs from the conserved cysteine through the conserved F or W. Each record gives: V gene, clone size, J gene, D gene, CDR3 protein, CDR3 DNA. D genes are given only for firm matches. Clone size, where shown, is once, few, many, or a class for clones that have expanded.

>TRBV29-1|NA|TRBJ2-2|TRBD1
CSVVGWGQENTGELFF
TGCAGCGTTGTAGGGTGGGGACAGGAAAACACCGGGGAGCTGTTTTTT
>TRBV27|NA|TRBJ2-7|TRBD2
CASRISGGSYEQYF
TGTGCCAGCAGAATCAGCGGGGGGTCCTACGAGCAGTACTTC
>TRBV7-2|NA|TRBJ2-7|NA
CASSFPSPAYEQYF
TGTGCCAGCAGCTTCCCGTCCCCGGCCTACGAGCAGTACTTC
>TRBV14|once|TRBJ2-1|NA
CASSQDPDNEQFF
TGTGCCAGCAGCCAAGATCCCGACAATGAGCAGTTCTTC
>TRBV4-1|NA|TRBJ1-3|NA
CASSLGTLAGNTIYF
TGCGCCAGCAGCCTCGGGACACTTGCTGGAAACACCATATATTTT
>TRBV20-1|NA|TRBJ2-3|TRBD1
CSARDRGNTDTQYF
TGCAGTGCTAGGGACAGGGGAAACACAGATACGCAGTATTTT
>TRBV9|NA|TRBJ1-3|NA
CASSVDPAPSGNTIYF
TGTGCCAGCAGCGTAGACCCGGCGCCCTCTGGAAACACCATATATTTT
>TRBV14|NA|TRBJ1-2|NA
CASSQDRRDGYTF
TGTGCCAGCAGCCAAGATCGGAGAGATGGCTACACCTTC
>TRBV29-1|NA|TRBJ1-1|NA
CRGVTEAFF
TGCAGGGGGGTCACTGAAGCTTTCTTT
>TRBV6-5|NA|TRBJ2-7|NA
CASSFGDYEQYF
TGTGCCAGCAGTTTCGGGGACTACGAGCAGTACTTC
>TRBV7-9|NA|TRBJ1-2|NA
CASSLSTGGGYTF
TGTGCCAGCAGCTTATCTACCGGGGGTGGCTACACCTTC
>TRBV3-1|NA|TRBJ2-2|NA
CASSQGGSGELFF
TGTGCCAGCAGCCAAGGAGGGTCCGGGGAGCTGTTTTTT
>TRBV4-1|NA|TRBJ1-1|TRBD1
CASSHLGQGPEAFF
TGCGCCAGCAGCCACCTTGGACAGGGCCCTGAAGCTTTCTTT
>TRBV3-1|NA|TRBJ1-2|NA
CASPGAYYGYTF
TGTGCCAGCCCCGGAGCCTACTATGGCTACACCTTC
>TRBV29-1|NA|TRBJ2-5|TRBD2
CSVLAGVGHLTGTQYF
TGCAGCGTTCTAGCGGGGGTCGGACACTTGACTGGGACCCAGTACTTC
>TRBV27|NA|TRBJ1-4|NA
CARARGAPLFF
TGTGCCAGGGCTCGGGGTGCTCCACTGTTTTTT
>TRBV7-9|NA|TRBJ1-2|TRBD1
CASSPPTGYNVANYGYTF
TGTGCCAGCAGCCCGCCGACAGGGTACAATGTGGCTAACTATGGCTACACCTTC
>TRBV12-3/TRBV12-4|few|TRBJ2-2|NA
CASSLLGGELFF
TGTGCCAGCAGTTTGCTTGGCGGGGAGCTGTTTTTT
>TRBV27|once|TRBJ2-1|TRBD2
CASSLLAVHNEQFF
TGTGCCAGCAGTTTGCTAGCGGTTCACAATGAGCAGTTCTTC
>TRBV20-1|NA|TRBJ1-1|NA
CSARDLSTNMNTEAFF
TGCAGTGCTAGAGATCTTTCGACAAACATGAACACTGAAGCTTTCTTT
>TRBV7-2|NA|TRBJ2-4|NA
CASSPGSSRRVAKNIQYF
TGTGCCAGCAGCCCTGGATCTTCCCGTCGGGTAGCCAAAAACATTCAGTACTTC
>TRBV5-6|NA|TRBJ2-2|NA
CASSSNLATGELFF
TGTGCCAGCAGCTCCAACCTAGCCACCGGGGAGCTGTTTTTT
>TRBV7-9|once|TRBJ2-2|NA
CASSSKEVMNTGELFF
TGTGCCAGCAGCTCCAAAGAGGTGATGAACACCGGGGAGCTGTTTTTT
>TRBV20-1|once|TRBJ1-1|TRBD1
CSAKNGQGRNTEAFF
TGCAGTGCTAAAAACGGACAGGGCAGGAACACTGAAGCTTTCTTT
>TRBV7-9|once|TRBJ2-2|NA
CASSPPVKGGTGELFF
TGTGCCAGCAGCCCCCCTGTAAAGGGGGGCACCGGGGAGCTGTTTTTT
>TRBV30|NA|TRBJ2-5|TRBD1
CAWSVWQGVGETQYF
TGTGCCTGGAGTGTCTGGCAGGGGGTGGGAGAGACCCAGTACTTC
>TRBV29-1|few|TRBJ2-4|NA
CSARELAKNIQYF
TGCAGCGCCCGGGAGTTAGCCAAAAACATTCAGTACTTC